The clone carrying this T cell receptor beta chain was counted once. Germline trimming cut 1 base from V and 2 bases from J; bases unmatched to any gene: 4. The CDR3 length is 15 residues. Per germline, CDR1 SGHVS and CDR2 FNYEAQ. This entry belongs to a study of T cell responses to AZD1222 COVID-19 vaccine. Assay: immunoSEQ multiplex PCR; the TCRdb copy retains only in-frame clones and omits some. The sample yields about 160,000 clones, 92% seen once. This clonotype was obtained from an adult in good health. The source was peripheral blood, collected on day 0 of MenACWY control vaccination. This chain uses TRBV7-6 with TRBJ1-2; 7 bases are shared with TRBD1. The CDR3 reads CASSLGTGANYGYTF. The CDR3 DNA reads TGTGCCAGCAGCTTAGGCACAGGGGCCAACTATGGCTACACCTTC.